The 12 T cell receptor beta chains given below trace back to one sample, sequenced in a study of neurological immune-mediated disorders. MiXCR, applied by TCRdb to the 5' RACE reads, yields one record per CDR3 protein. The sample lists 45,000 to 50,000 distinct CDR3 sequences; less than 4% were seen once. What was sequenced was PBMCs. The receptors originated from a woman between 45 and 65 years old with multiple sclerosis.

This clonotype has a count of ten or more. The J gene is TRBJ2-3, the V gene TRBV20-1; the D call may be TRBD1 or TRBD2 (5 bases each). The germline gives CDR1 DFQATT, CDR2 SNEGSKA (reference sequence). The CDR3 covers 14 residues. With 3 bases removed from V and 2 bases from J, the gap between germline ends came to 12 bases. As DNA, the CDR3 is TGCAGTGCTAGGAGAGGGGCCTCCACAGATACGCAGTATTTT. Translated, it gives CSARRGASTDTQYF.

This clonotype was counted ten times or more. This sequence joins TRBV7-2 and TRBJ2-3; TRBD2 is a possible D gene (7 bases). Germline V gene data show CDR1 as SGHTA and CDR2 as FQGNSA. The CDR3 has 19 residues. The V gene lost 1 base and the J gene lost 1 base, with 21 bases spanning the gap. CDR3 DNA sequence: TGTGCCAGCAGCTTAGTTCTTATCGGGCGGGGGCACCGCACAGATACGCAGTATTTT. Translated, it gives CASSLVLIGRGHRTDTQYF. Full variable domain (remainder filled in from reference TRBV7-2 and TRBJ2-3): GAGVSQSPSNKVTEKGKDVELRCDPISGHTALYWYRQSLGQGLEFLIYFQGNSAPDKSGLPSDRFSAERTGGSVSTLTIQRTQQEDSAVYLCASSLVLIGRGHRTDTQYFGPGTRLTVL.

This clonotype is medium-sized by share. The chain uses TRBV27 and TRBJ2-7, with 12 bases lining up with TRBD1. The CDR3 sequence is 15 residues long. Per germline, CDR1 MNHEY and CDR2 SMNVEV (reference sequence). The junction had 4 bases not matched to a gene; V was cut back by 2 bases and J by 5 bases. The CDR3 nucleotides are TGTGCCAGCAGTTTAGGGACAGGGGGCCCACACGAGCAGTACTTC. Amino acids: CASSLGTGGPHEQYF.

This clonotype appeared many times. The CDR3 coding sequence is TGTGCCAGCTCACCACAACAGATTAACACTGAAGCTTTCTTT. It is translated as CASSPQQINTEAFF. This chain joins TRBV18 and TRBJ1-1; D unresolved. V gave up 1 base and J gave up 2 bases, with 8 bases separating them. CDR3 size: 14 residues. Per the germline V gene, CDR1 is KGHSH and CDR2 is LQKENI.

This clonotype was recorded at least ten times. This chain uses TRBV12-3 or TRBV12-4 with TRBJ2-2; D is ambiguous. V was trimmed by 6 bases and J by 1 base, leaving 15 bases between them. CDR3 length: 16 amino acids. CDR3 in DNA: TGTGCCAGCAGCCCTTCCGGCGCGGAGAACACCGGGGAGCTGTTTTTT. This translates into CASSPSGAENTGELFF.

This clonotype was seen repeatedly, ten times or more. The chain combines TRBV10-3 with TRBJ2-3; 9 positions match TRBD2. CDR3 length: 14 residues. Trimming took 6 bases from V and 1 from J; bases not matched to a gene: 2. Per germline, CDR1 ENHRY and CDR2 SYGVKD. The CDR3, as DNA: TGTGCCATCAGGGAGCGGGGGGGCACAGATACGCAGTATTTT. Translated, it gives CAIRERGGTDTQYF.

This clonotype was counted at least ten times. The rearrangement uses TRBV5-1 and TRBJ2-7; no clear D. This CDR3 region has 13 residues. Trimming removed 4 bases from V and 4 bases from J, with 12 bases in between. From germline, CDR1 is SGHRS and CDR2 YFSETQ. The CDR3 DNA follows: TGCGCCAGCAGCGCGTCGTCAGGTTACGAGCAGTACGTC. Protein: CASSASSGYEQYV.

This clonotype appeared many times. The chain recombines TRBV7-2 with TRBJ1-3, with D possibly TRBD1 on 5 matching bases. Trimming pared 1 base from V and 0 bases from J, leaving 16 bases between. Germline V gene sequence: CDR1 SGHTA, CDR2 FQGNSA. This CDR3 region has 18 residues. CDR3 sequence (DNA): TGTGCCAGCAGCTTAGAGTGGCGACAGACCGTCTCTGGAAACACCATATATTTT. This sequence encodes CASSLEWRQTVSGNTIYF.

The sample holds many counts of this clonotype. J is TRBJ1-6 and V is TRBV7-8; TRBD1 aligns across 11 bases. This CDR3 is built from 17 residues. J lost 3 bases, V lost 1 base, and 2 bases had no gene match. Germline V gene sequence: CDR1 SGHVS, CDR2 FQNEAQ. The DNA for the CDR3 is TGTGCCAGCAGCTTAGTGGGACAGGGGGTCTATAATTCACCCCTCCACTTT. Its translation: CASSLVGQGVYNSPLHF.

This clonotype was seen at least ten times. The chain combines TRBV5-1 with TRBJ1-2, with D perhaps matching TRBD1 (5 bases). Germline V gives CDR1 SGHRS, CDR2 YFSETQ. The length of the CDR3 is 15 residues. V shed 0 bases and J shed 0 bases, with 9 bases lying between them. DNA of the CDR3: TGCGCCAGCAGCTTGGAGGGGATTCCTAACTATGGCTACACCTTC. Translating it yields CASSLEGIPNYGYTF. Based on the CDR3 plus reference TRBV5-1 and TRBJ1-2, the full variable domain is KAGVTQTPRYLIKTRGQQVTLSCSPISGHRSVSWYQQTPGQGLQFLFEYFSETQRNKGNFPGRFSGRQFSNSRSEMNVSTLELGDSALYLCASSLEGIPNYGYTFGSGTRLTVV.

This clonotype was seen ten or more times. The V gene is TRBV20-1, the J gene TRBJ1-5, with D unclear. Between the trimmed V and J ends, which lost 7 bases and 6 bases, there was a span of 16 bases. The CDR3 runs 13 residues. Germline V gives CDR1 DFQATT, CDR2 SNEGSKA (reference sequence). In DNA form, the CDR3 reads TGCAGTGATCCCGGAACAAGAAGTCAGCCCCAGCATTTT. This sequence encodes CSDPGTRSQPQHF.

The sample holds many counts of this clonotype. This chain connects TRBV2 to TRBJ1-1, with D possibly matching TRBD1 (5 bases). This CDR3 is built from 13 residues. Germline V gene sequence: CDR1 SNHLY, CDR2 FYNNEI. With 2 bases removed from V and 4 bases from J, the gap between germline ends came to 8 bases. The CDR3 DNA follows: TGTGCCAGCAGTGAACAGGGAGGCACTGAAGCTTTCTTT. This encodes CASSEQGGTEAFF.